What follows describes a single TCR beta chain. This sample stems from a study of T-cell memory formation after mild COVID-19. One entry per CDR3 protein, called by TCRdb with MiXCR from the 5' RACE reads. The sample lists 150,000 to 200,000 distinct CDR3 sequences, approximately 18% seen once, with more than 3% in the top ten. Germline values: CDR1 DFQATT, CDR2 SNEGSKA (reference sequence). V lost 6 bases and J lost 2, with 13 bases in between. The CDR3 loop spans 13 amino acids. This receptor was identified in a man in his late teens or twenties who had mild COVID-19 (a few samples of this study predate the infection). Cell type and time point are not known. Source material: PBMCs or a T cell subset sorted from them (not recorded which). This chain connects TRBV20-1 to TRBJ2-5; no firm D call. The CDR3 coding sequence is TGCAGTGCCTCGCGAGAGGATCAAGAGACCCAGTACTTC. Encoded protein: CSASREDQETQYF.